The 21 T cell receptor beta chains presented below share a single source sample, sequenced in a study of T cell changes during pregnancy in multiple sclerosis. Assay used: immunoSEQ multiplex PCR; TCRdb lists only in-frame clones, some missing. This table has roughly 40,000 clones, around 92% appearing once. The source material was CD4+ T cells from peripheral blood mononuclear cells, sampled after pregnancy. These TCRs come from a female donor in good health, enrolled as a control in a pregnancy study.

The V gene is TRBV7-2, the J gene TRBJ1-5; tentative D call: TRBD1 (5 bases). The CDR3 has 17 amino acids. The germline gives CDR1 SGHTA, CDR2 FQGNSA. V shed 2 bases and J shed 0 bases, with 14 bases lying between them. CDR3 DNA sequence: TGTGCCAGCAGCTTAAGGTCCAGGGCGTATAGCAATCAGCCCCAGCATTTT. It yields the protein CASSLRSRAYSNQPQHF.

This clone appeared once. The V gene is TRBV28, the J gene TRBJ2-7; 7 positions agree with TRBD1. The CDR3 spans 14 residues. Trimming removed 5 bases from V and 3 bases from J; junction bases left unmatched: 7. Looked up from germline, CDR1 is MDHEN and CDR2 is SYDVKM. For the CDR3, the DNA is TGTGCCAGCAGTCTGCAGACAGGGCGCTACGAGCAGTACTTC. Translated: CASSLQTGRYEQYF.

The chain has TRBV4-1 and TRBJ2-7; tentatively, D is TRBD1 (5 bases). V lost 2 bases, J lost 2 bases, and 16 bases lay in between. Germline CDR1 MGHRA, CDR2 YSYEKL. The CDR3 has 16 amino acids. The CDR3 here is CASSQKDMIEPYEQYF. The CDR3 DNA sequence: TGCGCCAGCAGCCAAAAGGACATGATTGAACCCTACGAGCAGTACTTC.

The genes are TRBV7-7 and TRBJ2-1; 7 positions match TRBD1. The germline gives CDR1 SSHAT, CDR2 FNYEAQ (reference sequence). The CDR3 runs 13 residues. The junction had 7 bases not matched to a gene; V was cut back by 5 bases and J by 9 bases. The DNA of the CDR3 is TGTGCCAGCAGCCTGGACAGGATCGGTGAGCAGTTCTTC. Amino acid sequence: CASSLDRIGEQFF. Complete variable domain (other parts from reference TRBV7-7 and TRBJ2-1): GAGVSQSPRYKVTKRGQDVTLRCDPISSHATLYWYQQALGQGPEFLTYFNYEAQPDKSGLPSDRFSAERPEGSISTLTIQRTEQRDSAMYRCASSLDRIGEQFFGPGTRLTVL.

The chain carries TRBV28 and TRBJ2-6, with a possible D match to TRBD1 (6 bases). Deletions cut 3 bases from V and 0 bases from J, with 15 bases between. CDR1 is MDHEN, CDR2 SYDVKM, per germline. The CDR3 has 18 residues. CDR3 nucleotide sequence: TGTGCCAGCAGTTTGTTCGGGGTAGGGGGCTCTGGGGCCAACGTCCTGACTTTC. The encoded protein is CASSLFGVGGSGANVLTF.

The chain links TRBV19 to TRBJ1-4, with D perhaps matching TRBD1 (5 bases). The CDR3 consists of 14 residues. V was pared by 5 bases and J by 3 bases, with 10 bases between. Per the germline V gene, CDR1 is LNHDA and CDR2 is SQIVND (reference sequence). The CDR3 DNA reads as TGTGCCAGTAGTGAACGGGGGTCTAATGAAAAACTGTTTTTT. Translated, it gives CASSERGSNEKLFF. Full variable domain (outside the CDR3, taken from reference TRBV19 and TRBJ1-4): DGGITQSPKYLFRKEGQNVTLSCEQNLNHDAMYWYRQDPGQGLRLIYYSQIVNDFQKGDIAEGYSVSREKKESFPLTVTSAQKNPTAFYLCASSERGSNEKLFFGSGTQLSVL.

This clone came up a few times. The chain links TRBV2 to TRBJ2-4; 9 positions agree with TRBD1. The germline CDR1 and CDR2 sequences are SNHLY and FYNNEI. The CDR3 runs 15 residues. V dropped 7 bases and J dropped 6; count of bases not matched to a gene: 10. CDR3 DNA: TGTGCCAGCACCCAGGGACAGGGCCGATCAAACATTCAGTACTTC. As protein: CASTQGQGRSNIQYF.

The chain uses TRBV5-1 and TRBJ1-4, with 7 bases that match TRBD1. Per germline, CDR1 SGHRS and CDR2 YFSETQ. V lost 4 bases, J lost 6 bases, and 12 bases stayed unmatched. There are 16 residues in the CDR3. The CDR3 reads CASSLAGTAPDEKLFF. The DNA for the CDR3 is TGCGCCAGCAGCCTGGCCGGGACAGCCCCTGATGAAAAACTGTTTTTT.

This chain joins TRBV11-2 and TRBJ2-5; the D gene is possibly TRBD1 (5 bases). This CDR3 is 13 amino acids long. In germline, CDR1 is SGHAT, CDR2 FQNNGV. Trimming left V 1 base short and J 5 bases short, with 8 bases between. CDR3 nucleotides: TGTGCCAGCAGCTTAGGACAGAGGGAGACCCAGTACTTC. Amino acids: CASSLGQRETQYF.

The rearrangement joins TRBV6-6 to TRBJ1-2; D not certain. V was pared by 2 bases and J by 6 bases, with 7 bases between. The CDR3 consists of 12 residues. Germline CDR1 MNHNY, CDR2 SVGAGI (reference sequence). CDR3 coding DNA: TGTGCCAGCAGTTACAAGGAGGATGGCTACACCTTC. It yields the protein CASSYKEDGYTF.

This chain uses TRBV27 with TRBJ1-1, with D perhaps TRBD1 (6 bases). Trimming cost V 5 bases and J 1 base, with 14 bases left between them. This CDR3 contains 15 residues. Germline-derived CDR1 and CDR2 are MNHEY and SMNVEV (reference sequence). The CDR3 nucleotides are TGTGCCAGCAGTCGTCGGACAGTGACGAACACTGAAGCTTTCTTT. The encoded protein is CASSRRTVTNTEAFF.

This chain uses TRBV19 with TRBJ2-1, with D unresolved. Trimming cost V 1 base and J 10 bases, with 11 bases left between them. The germline CDR1 and CDR2 sequences are LNHDA and SQIVND (reference sequence). This CDR3 spans 13 amino acids. The chain's CDR3 is CASSIGSRGEQFF. The DNA of the CDR3 is TGTGCCAGTAGTATAGGCAGTCGAGGAGAGCAGTTCTTC.

V is TRBV13 and J is TRBJ2-2; unclear D gene. Germline-derived CDR1 and CDR2 are PRHDT and FYEKMQ (reference sequence). This CDR3 region has 15 residues. With 0 bases removed from V and 2 bases from J, the gap between germline ends came to 7 bases. CDR3 in amino acids: CASSLGLVNTGELFF. Here the CDR3 DNA reads TGTGCCAGCAGCTTAGGCCTAGTTAACACCGGGGAGCTGTTTTTT.

This clone was seen a single time. The chain joins TRBV6-1 to TRBJ2-1; D possibly corresponds to TRBD1 (6 bases). Trimming cost V 9 bases and J 6 bases, with 18 bases left between them. The CDR3 totals 14 residues. Germline CDR1 MNHNS, CDR2 SASEGT. The CDR3: CASRAGTKTNEQFF. The CDR3 nucleotides read TGTGCCAGTCGGGCCGGGACAAAAACCAATGAGCAGTTCTTC.

V and J are TRBV11-3 and TRBJ2-3, with 7 bases fitting TRBD1. This CDR3 is 15 amino acids long. Germline V gene data show CDR1 as SGHNT and CDR2 as YENEEA. J gave up 1 base and V 5 bases, and 6 bases lay outside the gene matches. Here the CDR3 DNA reads TGTGCCAGCAGCACCCGACAGGGACGCACAGATACGCAGTATTTT. It encodes CASSTRQGRTDTQYF.

Only a few counts were recorded for this clone. Other DNA sequences from this sample encode an identical CDR3 as well. The chain has TRBV7-2 and TRBJ2-2; 8 nucleotides align to TRBD1. The CDR3 is made up of 14 amino acids. Per germline, CDR1 SGHTA and CDR2 FQGNSA. J was trimmed by 6 bases and V by 3 bases; bases with no gene match: 3. The CDR3, as DNA: TGTGCCAGCAGCTTCGACAGGGGATCCGGGGAGCTGTTTTTT. Protein sequence: CASSFDRGSGELFF. Drawing the rest from reference TRBV7-2 and TRBJ2-2, the complete variable domain is GAGVSQSPSNKVTEKGKDVELRCDPISGHTALYWYRQSLGQGLEFLIYFQGNSAPDKSGLPSDRFSAERTGGSVSTLTIQRTQQEDSAVYLCASSFDRGSGELFFGEGSRLTVL.

The chain couples TRBV18 to TRBJ2-1; 12 bases are a match to TRBD2. The germline CDR1 and CDR2 sequences are KGHSH and LQKENI. The CDR3 is made up of 20 amino acids. V was pared by 3 bases and J by 0 bases, with 12 bases of the junction left unmatched. The CDR3 region has the DNA TGTGCCAGCTCACCCACGATTGGACTAGCGGGGTTCCGCTCCTACAATGAGCAGTTCTTC. Residues: CASSPTIGLAGFRSYNEQFF.

CDR3 region: CASTVGTLNTEAFF. The CDR3 DNA sequence: TGTGCCAGCACCGTTGGGACACTGAACACTGAAGCTTTCTTT. The rearrangement uses TRBV28 and TRBJ1-1; perhaps TRBD1 as D (6 bases). The CDR3 is made up of 14 amino acids. From germline, CDR1 is MDHEN and CDR2 SYDVKM. V lost 7 bases and J 0 bases, leaving 12 bases between the germline ends.

This rearrangement joins TRBV25-1 to TRBJ1-2; tentatively, D is TRBD1 (6 bases). V lost 5 bases, J lost 6 bases, and 13 bases lay in between. The CDR3 spans 13 residues. Germline V gene sequence: CDR1 MGHDK, CDR2 SYGVNS. The CDR3 here is CASSYEGVHGYTF. As DNA, the CDR3 is TGTGCCAGCAGTTACGAGGGGGTCCATGGCTACACCTTC.

V usage is TRBV28 and J usage is TRBJ2-6; D is possibly TRBD2 (5 bases). The CDR3 totals 15 residues. Per germline, CDR1 MDHEN and CDR2 SYDVKM. V was pared by 7 bases and J by 1 base, with 11 bases between. CDR3: CASNTRGSGANVLTF. The CDR3 nucleotides read TGTGCCAGCAACACACGAGGGTCTGGGGCCAACGTCCTGACTTTC.

This clone was found once. The gene calls are TRBV1 and TRBJ2-1; the tabulated D call, TRBD2, remains unverified against the DNA. TRBV1 corresponds to a pseudogene. This CDR3 region has 16 residues. This CDR3 is CTSSRGGTSGSNEQFF. The DNA for the CDR3 is TGCACCAGCAGCCGGGGGGGGACTAGCGGGAGTAATGAGCAGTTCTTC.